This T cell receptor beta chain was sequenced for a study of T-cell reconstitution after alpha-beta-depleted transplantation in children. During its preparation, the TCRbeta library received unique molecular identifiers. A single record per CDR3 protein comes from TCRdb applying MiXCR to the PCR reads. This table has about 360,000 distinct CDR3 sequences, 13% appearing once. This clonotype was observed many times. This CDR3 is built from 12 residues. The ends were cut back, 4 bases at V and 9 bases at J, with 13 bases in the middle. Germline V gene lookup returns CDR1 MDHEN and CDR2 SYDVKM. Sequenced here: PBMCs, sampled from the stem cell graft. The sequence came from a human donor who donated a stem cell graft to a child with Fanconi anemia. J is TRBJ2-7 and V is TRBV28; tentative D call: TRBD1 (5 bases). The CDR3 here is CASSSPEGVQYV. DNA of the CDR3: TGTGCCAGCAGTTCCCCGGAAGGGGTGCAGTACGTC.